Following are 7 T cell receptor beta chains from one sample sequenced in a study of beta chain features in type 1 diabetes (dated by TCRdb to 2017 to 2018). Libraries came from the immunoSEQ multiplex PCR assay. The High Capacity cDNA Reverse Transcription Kit was used to reverse transcribe all of the isolated RNA, meaning that expressed TCRB transcripts were what got sequenced. Sourced from immuneACCESS, this table was stored by TCRdb with only in-frame sequences that have V and J called. A share of the clones is absent; for the studies checked, an unresolved V gene accounts for under half, and the remainder has no known explanation. Present in this sample are fewer than 150,000 clones, 6.9% of which were seen just once. The ten top clones hold under 1.5% of the sample. Source material: central memory CD4+ T cells from blood. All receptors come from a woman aged 25 to 39 in good health.

A few counts support this clone. The CDR3 DNA follows: TGTGCCAGTAGTATACGACCACAGGGGTTGAAGGCAGAGACCCAGTACTTC. It specifies CASSIRPQGLKAETQYF. The chain uses TRBV19 and TRBJ2-5; 7 bases align to TRBD1. V lost 2 bases and J lost 4; bases outside the gene matches: 13. Germline assignment: CDR1 LNHDA and CDR2 SQIVND (reference sequence). This CDR3 contains 17 residues.

The sample holds a few counts of this clone. The chain combines TRBV29-1 with TRBJ2-1; 7 bases line up with TRBD2. The junction had 11 bases not matched to a gene; V was cut back by 6 bases and J by 9 bases. Germline V gives CDR1 SQVTM, CDR2 ANQGSEA. This CDR3 is 13 amino acids long. The CDR3, as DNA: TGCAGCGTCGTAAGCGGGATAACCCTTGAGCAGTTCTTC. Protein sequence: CSVVSGITLEQFF.

The rearrangement joins TRBV28 to TRBJ1-5; 7 nucleotides agree with TRBD1. Unmatched junction bases numbered 5, after V lost 6 bases and J lost 3 bases. The CDR3 runs to 14 residues. Germline assignment: CDR1 MDHEN and CDR2 SYDVKM. Here the CDR3 reads CASSRQGFNQPQHF. CDR3 in DNA: TGTGCCAGCAGCCGACAGGGTTTCAATCAGCCCCAGCATTTT. Complete variable domain (other parts from reference TRBV28 and TRBJ1-5): DVKVTQSSRYLVKRTGEKVFLECVQDMDHENMFWYRQDPGLGLRLIYFSYDVKMKEKGDIPEGYSVSREKKERFSLILESASTNQTSMYLCASSRQGFNQPQHFGDGTRLSIL.

This clone showed up just a few times. This chain connects TRBV7-2 to TRBJ2-1; D is perhaps TRBD2 (5 bases). The CDR3 length is 14 residues. CDR1 and CDR2 (germline): SGHTA, FQGNSA. V lost 0 bases and J lost 5, with 8 bases in between. The CDR3 coding sequence is TGTGCCAGCAGCTTAGCGGGAGTCGACAATGAGCAGTTCTTC. Translation: CASSLAGVDNEQFF.

This chain joins TRBV18 and TRBJ1-1; 9 nucleotides match TRBD1. The CDR3 covers 14 residues. The V gene's germline CDR1 is KGHSH and CDR2 LQKENI. Trimming removed 3 bases from V and 3 bases from J; junction bases left unmatched: 2. The CDR3 nucleotides read TGTGCCAGCTCACCTAGGACAGGGGACACTGAAGCTTTCTTT. This codes for CASSPRTGDTEAFF.

The J gene is TRBJ2-1, the V gene TRBV6-5; perhaps TRBD2 as D (6 bases). This CDR3 contains 14 residues. Germline V lookup: CDR1 MNHEY, CDR2 SVGAGI. Trimming pared 4 bases from V and 8 bases from J, leaving 15 bases between. The CDR3 nucleotides read TGTGCCAGCAGTTCGGAGGGCAGAGGGGATGAGCAGTTCTTC. This sequence encodes CASSSEGRGDEQFF.

This clone was seen a few times. V usage is TRBV11-2 and J usage is TRBJ2-7; 7 bases agree with TRBD1. CDR1 SGHAT and CDR2 FQNNGV come from the germline V gene. This CDR3 has 14 residues. Trimming cost V 5 bases and J 2 bases; bases outside gene matches: 6. The chain's CDR3 is CASSRTGAAYEQYF. The CDR3 DNA sequence: TGTGCCAGCAGCAGAACAGGGGCCGCCTACGAGCAGTACTTC.